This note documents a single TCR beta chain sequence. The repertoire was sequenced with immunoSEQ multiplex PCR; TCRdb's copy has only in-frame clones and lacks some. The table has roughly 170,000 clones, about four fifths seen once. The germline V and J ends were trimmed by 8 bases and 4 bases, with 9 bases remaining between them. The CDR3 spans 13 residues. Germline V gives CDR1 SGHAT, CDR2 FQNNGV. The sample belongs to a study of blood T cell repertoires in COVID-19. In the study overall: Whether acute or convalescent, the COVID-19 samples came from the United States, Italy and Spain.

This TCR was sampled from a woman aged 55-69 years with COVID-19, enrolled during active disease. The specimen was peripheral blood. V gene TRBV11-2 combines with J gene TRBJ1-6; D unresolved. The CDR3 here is CASAADYNSPLHF. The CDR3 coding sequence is TGTGCCAGCGCGGCGGATTATAATTCACCCCTCCACTTT.